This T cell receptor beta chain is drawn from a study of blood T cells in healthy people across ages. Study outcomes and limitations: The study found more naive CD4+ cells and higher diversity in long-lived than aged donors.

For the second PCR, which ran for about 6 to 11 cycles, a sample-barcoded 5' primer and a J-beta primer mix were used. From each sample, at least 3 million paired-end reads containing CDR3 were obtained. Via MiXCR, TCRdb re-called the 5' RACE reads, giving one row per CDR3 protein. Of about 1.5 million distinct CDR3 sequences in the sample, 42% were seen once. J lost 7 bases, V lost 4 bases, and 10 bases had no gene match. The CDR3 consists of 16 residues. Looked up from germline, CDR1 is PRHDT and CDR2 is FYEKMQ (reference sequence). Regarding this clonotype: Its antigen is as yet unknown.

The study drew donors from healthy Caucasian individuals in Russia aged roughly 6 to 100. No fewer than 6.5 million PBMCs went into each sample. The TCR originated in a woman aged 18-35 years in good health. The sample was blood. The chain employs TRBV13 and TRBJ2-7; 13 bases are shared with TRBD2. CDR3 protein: CASSSAGTSGNNEQYF. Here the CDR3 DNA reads TGTGCCAGCAGCTCGGCCGGGACTAGCGGGAACAATGAGCAGTACTTC.